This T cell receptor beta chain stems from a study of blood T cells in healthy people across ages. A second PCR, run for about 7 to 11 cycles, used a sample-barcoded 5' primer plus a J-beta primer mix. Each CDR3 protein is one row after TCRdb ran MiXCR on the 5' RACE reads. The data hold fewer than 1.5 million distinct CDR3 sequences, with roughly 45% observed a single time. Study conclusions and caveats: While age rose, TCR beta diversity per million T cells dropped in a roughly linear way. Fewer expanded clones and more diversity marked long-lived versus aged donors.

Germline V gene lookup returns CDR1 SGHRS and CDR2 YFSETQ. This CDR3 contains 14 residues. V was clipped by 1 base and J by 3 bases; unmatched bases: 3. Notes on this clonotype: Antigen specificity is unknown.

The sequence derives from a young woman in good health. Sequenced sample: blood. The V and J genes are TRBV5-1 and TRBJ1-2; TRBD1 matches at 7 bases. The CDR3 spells CASSLPTGDYGYTF. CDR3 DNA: TGCGCCAGCAGCTTGCCCACAGGGGACTATGGCTACACCTTC. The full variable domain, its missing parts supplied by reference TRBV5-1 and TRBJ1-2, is KAGVTQTPRYLIKTRGQQVTLSCSPISGHRSVSWYQQTPGQGLQFLFEYFSETQRNKGNFPGRFSGRQFSNSRSEMNVSTLELGDSALYLCASSLPTGDYGYTFGSGTRLTVV.